One and the same sample provided the 8 T cell receptor beta chains below, sequenced in a study of T-cell reconstitution after alpha-beta-depleted transplantation in children. Unique molecular identifiers were incorporated during preparation of the TCRbeta library. TCRdb processed the PCR reads anew with MiXCR; each CDR3 protein has one entry. This table holds fewer than 350,000 distinct CDR3 sequences, 10% found once. Specimen: PBMCs, collected before TCRalphabeta/CD19-depleted stem cell transplant. The source of these receptors is a boy under two years old with acute myeloid leukemia, due to receive a stem cell transplant.

In its sample, this clonotype was seen many times. The chain combines TRBV20-1 with TRBJ2-3, with 13 bases identical to TRBD2. Trimming cost V 5 bases and J 3 bases; bases outside gene matches: 2. Germline CDR1 DFQATT, CDR2 SNEGSKA (reference sequence). The CDR3 has 14 amino acids. The CDR3: CSAGLAGATDTQYF. CDR3 sequence (DNA): TGCAGTGCTGGACTAGCGGGAGCGACAGATACGCAGTATTTT.

This clonotype was seen ten or more times. This rearrangement joins TRBV28 to TRBJ2-1, with 14 bases matching TRBD2. Germline CDR1 MDHEN, CDR2 SYDVKM. This CDR3 has 16 amino acids. V lost 7 bases to trimming and J lost 3 bases; unmatched junction nucleotides: 5. The CDR3 region has the DNA TGTGCCAGCAACACGGGACTAGCGGGAGTCTACAATGAGCAGTTCTTC. Translated: CASNTGLAGVYNEQFF. The full variable domain, its missing parts supplied by reference TRBV28 and TRBJ2-1, is DVKVTQSSRYLVKRTGEKVFLECVQDMDHENMFWYRQDPGLGLRLIYFSYDVKMKEKGDIPEGYSVSREKKERFSLILESASTNQTSMYLCASNTGLAGVYNEQFFGPGTRLTVL.

In this sample, this clonotype turned up many times. V and J are TRBV2 and TRBJ1-2, with D perhaps TRBD1 (6 bases). V was clipped by 8 bases and J by 2 bases, with 18 bases between them. CDR3 size: 15 residues. Germline CDR1 and CDR2: SNHLY and FYNNEI. DNA for the CDR3: TGTGCCAGCGGGGAATCCGGGACAACCAACTATGGCTACACCTTC. Amino acid sequence: CASGESGTTNYGYTF. The full variable domain, with the rest looked up from reference TRBV2 and TRBJ1-2, is EPEVTQTPSHQVTQMGQEVILRCVPISNHLYFYWYRQILGQKVEFLVSFYNNEISEKSEIFDDQFSVERPDGSNFTLKIRSTKLEDSAMYFCASGESGTTNYGYTFGSGTRLTVV.

This clonotype was picked up many times. The chain combines TRBV5-8 with TRBJ2-7; 8 nucleotides agree with TRBD1. CDR1 is SGHTS, CDR2 YDEGEE, per germline. This CDR3 contains 14 residues. The J segment lost 4 bases and the V segment lost 2 bases, leaving 5 bases of the junction unmatched. The CDR3 nucleotides read TGTGCCAGCAGCTTTCTGGACAGGGCGTACGAGCAGTACTTC. It encodes CASSFLDRAYEQYF.

Points on this clonotype: A much bigger clone sits one base away, suggesting this may be a read error. The chain uses TRBV7-2 and TRBJ2-7; D ambiguous. The CDR3 loop spans 16 amino acids. CDR1 and CDR2 (germline): SGHTA, FQGNSA. V dropped 1 base and J dropped 0 bases, with 13 bases sitting between them. CDR3 DNA sequence: TGTGCCAGCAGCTTAGGTCCGCCCTCTGGCTCCTACGAGCAGTACTTC. Protein product: CASSLGPPSGSYEQYF.

This clonotype was counted ten times or more. The rearrangement uses TRBV4-3 and TRBJ2-7; D is possibly TRBD1 or TRBD2 (5 bases each). The CDR3 has 17 amino acids. V shed 2 bases and J shed 3 bases, with 20 bases lying between them. The V gene's germline CDR1 is LGHNA and CDR2 YSLEER. Written as DNA, the CDR3 is TGCGCCAGCAGCCAAATCCTAGGGGCTAGTGGGAGCTACGAGCAGTACTTC. Amino acid sequence: CASSQILGASGSYEQYF.

V is TRBV6-5 and J is TRBJ1-2, with D possibly being TRBD1 (6 bases). Between the trimmed V and J ends, which lost 6 bases and 4 bases, there was a span of 15 bases. The CDR3 totals 14 residues. The V gene's germline CDR1 is MNHEY and CDR2 SVGAGI. The CDR3 reads CASSLPGHFYGYTF. The CDR3 DNA reads as TGTGCCAGCAGCTTACCGGGACACTTCTATGGCTACACCTTC.

This clonotype was observed a few times. This rearrangement joins TRBV18 to TRBJ2-3, with 9 positions matching TRBD1. Trimming took 4 bases from V and 4 from J; bases not matched to a gene: 0. The germline V gene has CDR1 KGHSH and CDR2 LQKENI. The CDR3 loop spans 13 amino acids. CDR3 protein: CASSRTGADTQYF. DNA of the CDR3: TGTGCCAGCTCACGGACAGGGGCAGATACGCAGTATTTT.